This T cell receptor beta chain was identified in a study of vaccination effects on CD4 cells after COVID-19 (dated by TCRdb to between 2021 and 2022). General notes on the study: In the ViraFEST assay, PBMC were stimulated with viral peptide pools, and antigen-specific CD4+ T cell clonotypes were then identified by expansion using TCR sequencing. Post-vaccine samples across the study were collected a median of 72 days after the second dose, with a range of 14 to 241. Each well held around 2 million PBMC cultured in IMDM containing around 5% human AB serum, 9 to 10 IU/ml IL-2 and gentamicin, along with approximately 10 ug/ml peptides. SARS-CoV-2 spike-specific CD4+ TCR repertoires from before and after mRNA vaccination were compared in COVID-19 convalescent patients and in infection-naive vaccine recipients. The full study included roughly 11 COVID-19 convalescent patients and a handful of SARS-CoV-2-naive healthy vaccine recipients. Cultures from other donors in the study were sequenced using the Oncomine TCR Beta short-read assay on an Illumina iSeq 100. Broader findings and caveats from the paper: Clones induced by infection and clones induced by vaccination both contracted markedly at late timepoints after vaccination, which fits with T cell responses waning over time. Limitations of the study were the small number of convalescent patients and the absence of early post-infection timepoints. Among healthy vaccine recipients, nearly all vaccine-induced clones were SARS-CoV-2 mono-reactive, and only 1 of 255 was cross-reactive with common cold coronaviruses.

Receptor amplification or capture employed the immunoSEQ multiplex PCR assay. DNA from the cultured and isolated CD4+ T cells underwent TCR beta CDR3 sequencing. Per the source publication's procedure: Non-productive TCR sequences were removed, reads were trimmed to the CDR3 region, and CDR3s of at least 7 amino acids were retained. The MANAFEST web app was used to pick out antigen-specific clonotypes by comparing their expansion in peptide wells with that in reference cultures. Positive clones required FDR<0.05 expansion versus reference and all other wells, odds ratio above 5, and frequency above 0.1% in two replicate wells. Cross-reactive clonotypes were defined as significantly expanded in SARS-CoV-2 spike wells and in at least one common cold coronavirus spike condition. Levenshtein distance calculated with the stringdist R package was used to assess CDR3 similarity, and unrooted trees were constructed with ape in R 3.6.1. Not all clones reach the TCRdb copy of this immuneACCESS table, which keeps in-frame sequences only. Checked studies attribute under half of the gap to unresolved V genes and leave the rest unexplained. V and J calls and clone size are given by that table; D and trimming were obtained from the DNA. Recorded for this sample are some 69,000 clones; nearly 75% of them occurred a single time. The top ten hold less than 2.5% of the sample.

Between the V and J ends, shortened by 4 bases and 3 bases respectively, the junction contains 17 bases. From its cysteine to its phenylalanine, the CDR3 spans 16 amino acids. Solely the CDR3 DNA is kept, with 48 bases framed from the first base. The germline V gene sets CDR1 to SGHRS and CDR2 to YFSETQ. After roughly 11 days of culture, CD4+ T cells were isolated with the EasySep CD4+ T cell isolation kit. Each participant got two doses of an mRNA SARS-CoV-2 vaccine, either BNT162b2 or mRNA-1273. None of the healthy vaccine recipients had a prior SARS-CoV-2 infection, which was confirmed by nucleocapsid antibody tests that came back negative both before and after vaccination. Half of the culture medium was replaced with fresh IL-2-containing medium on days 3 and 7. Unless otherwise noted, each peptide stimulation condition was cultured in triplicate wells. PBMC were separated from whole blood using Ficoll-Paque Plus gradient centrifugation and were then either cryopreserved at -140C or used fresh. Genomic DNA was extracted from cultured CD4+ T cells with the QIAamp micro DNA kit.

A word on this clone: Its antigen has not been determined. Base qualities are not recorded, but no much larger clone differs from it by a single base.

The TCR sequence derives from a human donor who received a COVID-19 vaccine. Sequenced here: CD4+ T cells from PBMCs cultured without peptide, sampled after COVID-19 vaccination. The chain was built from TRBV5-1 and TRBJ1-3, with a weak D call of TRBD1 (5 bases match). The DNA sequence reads TGCGCCAGCAGCCCGTTAGTCGGGGGTATTGGAAACACCATATATTTT. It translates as CASSPLVGGIGNTIYF.